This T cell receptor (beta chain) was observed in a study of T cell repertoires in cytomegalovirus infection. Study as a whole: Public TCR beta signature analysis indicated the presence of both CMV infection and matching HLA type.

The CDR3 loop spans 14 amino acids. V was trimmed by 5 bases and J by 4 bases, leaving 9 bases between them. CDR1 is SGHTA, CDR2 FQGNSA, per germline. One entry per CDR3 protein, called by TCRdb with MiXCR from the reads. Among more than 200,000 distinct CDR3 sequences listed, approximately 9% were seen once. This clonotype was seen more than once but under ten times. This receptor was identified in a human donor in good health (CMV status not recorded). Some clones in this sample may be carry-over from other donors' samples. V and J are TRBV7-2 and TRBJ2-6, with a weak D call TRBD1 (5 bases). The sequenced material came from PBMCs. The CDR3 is CASSQGSGANVLTF. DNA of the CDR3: TGTGCCAGCAGCCAGGGCTCAGGGGCCAACGTCCTGACTTTC.